Included here is one T cell receptor (beta chain) sequence, with context. Primers: 60 Vbeta forward and 13 Jbeta reverse. Libraries were prepared by immunoSEQ multiplex PCR; TCRdb keeps only in-frame clonotypes and omits some of them. The sample contains roughly 200,000 clones, around 75% of which appear only once. V trimming: 5 bases; J trimming: 7 bases; junction bases outside the gene matches: 9. This CDR3 has 15 residues. The germline V gene encodes CDR1 MNHNS and CDR2 SASEGT. This record belongs to a study of cytomegalovirus exposure and HLA in healthy donors. This chain connects TRBV6-1 to TRBJ2-1, with 9 bases aligning to TRBD2. Sequencing was done on a sample of PBMCs. The receptor was derived from a young woman in good health and CMV-seronegative. The CDR3 loop reads CASSSLGGGANEQFF. In nucleotides, the CDR3 is TGTGCCAGCAGTTCCCTGGGCGGGGGGGCTAATGAGCAGTTCTTC.